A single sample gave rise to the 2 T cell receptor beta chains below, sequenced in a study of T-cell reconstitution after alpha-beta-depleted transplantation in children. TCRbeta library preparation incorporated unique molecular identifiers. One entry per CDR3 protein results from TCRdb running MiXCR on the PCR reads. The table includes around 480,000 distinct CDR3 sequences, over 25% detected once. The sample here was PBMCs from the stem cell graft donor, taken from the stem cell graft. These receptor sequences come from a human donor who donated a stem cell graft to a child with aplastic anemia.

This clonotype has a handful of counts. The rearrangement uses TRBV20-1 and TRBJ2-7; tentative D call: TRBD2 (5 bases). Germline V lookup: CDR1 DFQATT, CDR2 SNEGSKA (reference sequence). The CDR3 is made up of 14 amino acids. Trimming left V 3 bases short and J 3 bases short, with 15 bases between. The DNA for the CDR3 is TGCAGTGCTAGTCTGTCTAGCAGGAACTACGAGCAGTACTTC. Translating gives CSASLSSRNYEQYF.

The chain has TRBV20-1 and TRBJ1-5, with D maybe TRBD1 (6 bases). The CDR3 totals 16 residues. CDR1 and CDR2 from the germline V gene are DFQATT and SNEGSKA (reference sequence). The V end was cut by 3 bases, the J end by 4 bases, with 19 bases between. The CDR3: CSARRTDRGGNQPQHF. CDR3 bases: TGCAGTGCTAGGCGAACGGACAGAGGCGGGAATCAGCCCCAGCATTTT.